The rows below give T cell receptor beta chains drawn from one sample of a study of T cells in Graves' hyperthyroidism and ophthalmopathy. TCRdb reanalysed the multiplex PCR reads using MiXCR and keeps one entry per CDR3 protein. The sample lists 300,000 to 400,000 distinct CDR3 sequences, roughly 15% seen once, with about 20% in the top ten. The sequenced material came from blood. These TCRs come from a woman aged 30 to 39 with Graves' ophthalmopathy. The CDR3 runs from the conserved cysteine through the conserved F or W. D genes are given only for firm matches. Expanded clones are given a class, and other clones once, few, many or no size at all.

D gene: .; V gene: TRBV5-8; J gene: TRBJ2-7; clone size: many; CDR3 DNA: TGTGCCAGCAGTCATCGGGGTGGCTACGAGCAGTACTTC; CDR3 protein: CASSHRGGYEQYF
D gene: .; V gene: TRBV6-1; J gene: TRBJ2-1; clone size: many; CDR3 DNA: TGTGCCAGCAGTGAAGAAGGTGGGGGGGCAAATGAGCAGTTCTTC; CDR3 protein: CASSEEGGGANEQFF
D gene: .; V gene: TRBV19; J gene: TRBJ1-5; clone size: many; CDR3 DNA: TGTGCCTCGAATATGGGAGAAGGGGGTTTTAATCAGCCCCAGCATTTT; CDR3 protein: CASNMGEGGFNQPQHF
D gene: TRBD2; V gene: TRBV28; J gene: TRBJ2-6; clone size: many; CDR3 DNA: TGTGCCAGCAGGACTAGCGGGGGACTCTCTGGGGCCAACGTCCTGACTTTC; CDR3 protein: CASRTSGGLSGANVLTF
D gene: TRBD2; V gene: TRBV4-2; J gene: TRBJ2-3; clone size: .; CDR3 DNA: TGTGCCAGCAGCCAAGACACCGGGACTAGCGTGTGGGTAGATACGCAGTATTTT; CDR3 protein: CASSQDTGTSVWVDTQYF
D gene: TRBD2; V gene: TRBV11-1; J gene: TRBJ2-7; clone size: many; CDR3 DNA: TGTGCCAGCAGCGGCATCTACGCGACTAGCGACTACGAGCAGTACTTC; CDR3 protein: CASSGIYATSDYEQYF
D gene: TRBD1; V gene: TRBV20-1; J gene: TRBJ1-2; clone size: .; CDR3 DNA: TGCAGTGCTGAAGGTGGCCCAGGGGGCTATGGCTACACCTTC; CDR3 protein: CSAEGGPGGYGYTF
D gene: TRBD1; V gene: TRBV6-1; J gene: TRBJ1-5; clone size: once; CDR3 DNA: TGTGCCAGCCGGCGGGAGGGACAGAGCAATCAGCCCCAGCATTTT; CDR3 protein: CASRREGQSNQPQHF
D gene: .; V gene: TRBV7-6; J gene: TRBJ2-7; clone size: .; CDR3 DNA: TGTGCCAGCAGCTTAGCAGGGATCGACGAGCAGTACTTC; CDR3 protein: CASSLAGIDEQYF
D gene: .; V gene: TRBV11-3; J gene: TRBJ1-2; clone size: many; CDR3 DNA: TGTGCCAGCAAACCTTCAGACTATGGCTACACCTTC; CDR3 protein: CASKPSDYGYTF
D gene: .; V gene: TRBV30; J gene: TRBJ1-6; clone size: many; CDR3 DNA: TGTGCCTGGAATTCCGGGAATAATTCACCCCTCCACTTT; CDR3 protein: CAWNSGNNSPLHF
D gene: TRBD2; V gene: TRBV2; J gene: TRBJ2-3; clone size: many; CDR3 DNA: TGTGCCAGCGCACTAGCGGGGTACACAGATACGCAGTATTTT; CDR3 protein: CASALAGYTDTQYF
D gene: .; V gene: TRBV7-2; J gene: TRBJ2-1; clone size: many; CDR3 DNA: TGTGCCAGCAGCTTTTTATTCGCAGGCGGCGGTGAGCAGTTCTTC; CDR3 protein: CASSFLFAGGGEQFF
D gene: .; V gene: TRBV11-2; J gene: TRBJ2-7; clone size: many; CDR3 DNA: TGTGCCAGCAGCAAGGGACATTCCTCCTACGAGCAGTACTTC; CDR3 protein: CASSKGHSSYEQYF
D gene: .; V gene: TRBV19; J gene: TRBJ2-5; clone size: few; CDR3 DNA: TGTGCCAGTAGTATAGACCAGGGAGTCCGAGAGACCCAGTACTTC; CDR3 protein: CASSIDQGVRETQYF
D gene: .; V gene: TRBV27; J gene: TRBJ1-1; clone size: many; CDR3 DNA: TGTGCCAGCAGTTTGTCCCCCCAGGGTTTAGTGGCTTTCTTT; CDR3 protein: CASSLSPQGLVAFF
D gene: TRBD1; V gene: TRBV9; J gene: TRBJ1-1; clone size: many; CDR3 DNA: TGTGCCAGCAGCGGTTCGGGACAGTACACTGAAGCTTTCTTT; CDR3 protein: CASSGSGQYTEAFF
D gene: .; V gene: TRBV18; J gene: TRBJ1-2; clone size: many; CDR3 DNA: TGTGCCAGCTCACCATCGGCGGGCCCCAGGAATGGCTACACCTTC; CDR3 protein: CASSPSAGPRNGYTF
D gene: .; V gene: TRBV11-3; J gene: TRBJ2-4; clone size: many; CDR3 DNA: TGTGCCAGCAGCTTATCCCCTGGAGGGTTAGCCAAAAACATTCAGTACTTC; CDR3 protein: CASSLSPGGLAKNIQYF
D gene: .; V gene: TRBV11-2; J gene: TRBJ2-1; clone size: .; CDR3 DNA: TGTGCCAGCAGCCGTGACTATGACAATGAGCAGTTCTTC; CDR3 protein: CASSRDYDNEQFF
D gene: .; V gene: TRBV24-1; J gene: TRBJ1-5; clone size: many; CDR3 DNA: TGTGCCACCAGTGATCATACAGGGAGCAATCAGCCCCAGCATTTT; CDR3 protein: CATSDHTGSNQPQHF
D gene: .; V gene: TRBV11-2; J gene: TRBJ1-4; clone size: many; CDR3 DNA: TGTGCCAGCAGCTTACCCCACGGCTCAACTAATGAAAAACTGTTTTTT; CDR3 protein: CASSLPHGSTNEKLFF